This paragraph covers one T cell receptor (beta chain) sequence. Its antigen is currently unknown. These data belong to a study of cytomegalovirus exposure and HLA in healthy donors. General study findings and limits: Confirmation was obtained in vitro that three CMV-associated chains are specific for CMV antigens.

PCR employed 60 Vbeta and 13 Jbeta primers. Measured with immunoSEQ multiplex PCR; TCRdb has only the in-frame clones, and not every one. Of 150,000 to 200,000 clones listed, around four fifths were seen once; the top ten hold 1.5% to 2%. The clonotype comes from a woman younger than 30 in good health and CMV-seronegative. Sequencing was done on a sample of PBMCs.

The CDR3, as DNA: TGTGCCAGCAGCTTACTCAGCGGGGCCAATGAGCAGTTCTTC. Translating gives CASSLLSGANEQFF. The chain links TRBV7-6 to TRBJ2-1, with 7 bases matching TRBD2. CDR1 and CDR2 (germline): SGHVS, FNYEAQ. CDR3 length: 14 residues. J lost 6 bases, V lost 2 bases, and 4 bases had no gene match.